A selection of T cell receptor beta chains follows, all from one sample in a study of cytomegalovirus exposure and HLA in healthy donors. Only in-frame clones appear in the TCRdb table, and some are missing; sequencing was by immunoSEQ multiplex PCR. The listing records 100,000 to 150,000 clones. The sequenced material came from PBMCs. The source is a man between 18 and 29 years old in good health and CMV-seronegative. CDR3s include the opening cysteine and the closing phenylalanine or tryptophan.

V: TRBV6-5; CDR3: CASFGQGQITEAFF
V: TRBV28; CDR3: CASSPPAGGQEKLFF
V: TRBV19; CDR3: CASSYRISGTYNEQFF
V: TRBV15; CDR3: CATSRDRHRGMETQYF
V: TRBV28; CDR3: CASTSYRSSGNTIYF
V: TRBV10-3; CDR3: CAISELGGEGTEAFF
V: TRBV5-8; CDR3: CASSYTGVGTEAFF
V: TRBV9; CDR3: CASSGQTSTDTQYF
V: TRBV28; CDR3: CASSMGSNEQFF
V: TRBV30; CDR3: CARSVYNEQFF
V: TRBV9; CDR3: CASSLRPKTSTDTQYF
V: TRBV5-6; CDR3: CASSLGLVAYEQYF
V: TRBV28; CDR3: CASLGGTPRNEQFF
V: TRBV6-1; CDR3: CASSGPGQGGIDGYTF
V: TRBV7-3; CDR3: CASSLSGAGDEQYF
V: TRBV6-1; CDR3: CASSPAHNTEAFF
V: TRBV29-1; CDR3: CSVAQATGNTIYF
V: TRBV4-1; CDR3: CASSQVTSGGWETQYF
V: TRBV9; CDR3: CASSITGGDGQPQHF
V: TRBV7-8; CDR3: CASSPVAEETQYF
V: TRBV14; CDR3: CASSQEDQVRGYTF
V: TRBV27; CDR3: CASSLRGGQGTISNQPQHF
V: TRBV11-3; CDR3: CASSAAWGLGGSYYEQYF
V: TRBV6-5; CDR3: CASSPGSIYGYTF